This T cell receptor beta chain was obtained from a study of T cells in Graves' hyperthyroidism and ophthalmopathy. Using RNA transcripts as the source, TCR beta CDR3 regions were amplified. With the HTBI primer set, the TCR CDR3 went through a first round of RT-PCR. TCRdb re-analysed the multiplex PCR reads in MiXCR, keeping a single row per CDR3 protein. The sample contains roughly 740,000 distinct CDR3 sequences, about a sixth of which appear only once. This clonotype came up a few times. A read error may account for a junction end that differs from germline. Input material: blood. The receptor was derived from a man aged 18 to 29 with Graves' hyperthyroidism.

The CDR3 DNA follows: TGCAGTACTAGACGGGAGGGCCTTCCCGAGCAGTACTTC. It codes for CSTRREGLPEQYF. The gene calls are TRBV20-1 and TRBJ2-7, with 8 bases aligning to TRBD2. Germline-derived CDR1 and CDR2 are DFQATT and SNEGSKA (reference sequence). The CDR3 is made up of 13 amino acids.